This T cell receptor (beta chain) stems from a study of blood T cell repertoires in COVID-19. Looking at the study overall: Samples came from the United States, Italy and Spain, spanning acute and convalescent COVID-19. In each case, the material was cDNA or gDNA derived from T cells, B-cell-depleted T cells, or PBMCs.

As originally analysed: Counts of nucleated cells, estimated from reference gene primer amplification, were obtained. Libraries were prepared by immunoSEQ multiplex PCR; TCRdb keeps only in-frame clonotypes and omits some of them. V, J and clone size reflect that table, while D and trimming were determined from the DNA. This sample has approximately 150,000 clones; 70% to 90% occur once, and the top ten carry 3.5% to 4.5%. Material for sequencing was peripheral blood. The source is a woman between 65 and 79 years old with acute or convalescent COVID-19.

The CDR3 sequence is CASSNTGTFYEQYF. The CDR3 DNA reads as TGTGCCAGTAGCAACACAGGGACCTTTTACGAGCAGTACTTC. This chain uses TRBV19 with TRBJ2-7; a weak D match, TRBD1 (6 bases). Germline V gene data show CDR1 as LNHDA and CDR2 as SQIVND (reference sequence). The length of the CDR3 is 14 residues. With 6 bases removed from V and 4 bases from J, the gap between germline ends came to 16 bases.